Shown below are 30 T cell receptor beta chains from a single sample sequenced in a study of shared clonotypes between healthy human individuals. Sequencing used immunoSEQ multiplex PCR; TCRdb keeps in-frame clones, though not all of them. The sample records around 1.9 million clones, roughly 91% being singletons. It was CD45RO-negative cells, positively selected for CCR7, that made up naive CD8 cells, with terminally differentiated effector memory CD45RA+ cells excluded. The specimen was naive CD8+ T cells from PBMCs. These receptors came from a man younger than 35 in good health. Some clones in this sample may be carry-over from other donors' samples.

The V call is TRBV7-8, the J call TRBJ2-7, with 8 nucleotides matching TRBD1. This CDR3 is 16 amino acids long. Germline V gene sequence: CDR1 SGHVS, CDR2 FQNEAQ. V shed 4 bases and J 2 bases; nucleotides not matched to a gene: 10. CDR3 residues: CASSSGLGQGAYEQYF. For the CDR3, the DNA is TGTGCCAGCAGCTCGGGACTCGGACAGGGCGCCTACGAGCAGTACTTC. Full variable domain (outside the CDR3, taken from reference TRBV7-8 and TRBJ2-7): GAGVSQSPRYKVAKRGQDVALRCDPISGHVSLFWYQQALGQGPEFLTYFQNEAQLDKSGLPSDRFFAERPEGSVSTLKIQRTQQEDSAVYLCASSSGLGQGAYEQYFGPGTRLTVT.

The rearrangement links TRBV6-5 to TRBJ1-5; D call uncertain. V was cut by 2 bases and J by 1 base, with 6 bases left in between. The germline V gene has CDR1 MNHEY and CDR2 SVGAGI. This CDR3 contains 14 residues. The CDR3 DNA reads TGTGCCAGCAGTTACCGGATGAGCAATCAGCCCCAGCATTTT. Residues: CASSYRMSNQPQHF.

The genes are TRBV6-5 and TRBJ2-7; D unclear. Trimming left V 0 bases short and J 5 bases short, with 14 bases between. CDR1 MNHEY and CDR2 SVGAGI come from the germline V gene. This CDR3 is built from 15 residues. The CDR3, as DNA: TGTGCCAGCAGTTACTCCTATCCTACTGTGGACGAGCAGTACTTC. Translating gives CASSYSYPTVDEQYF.

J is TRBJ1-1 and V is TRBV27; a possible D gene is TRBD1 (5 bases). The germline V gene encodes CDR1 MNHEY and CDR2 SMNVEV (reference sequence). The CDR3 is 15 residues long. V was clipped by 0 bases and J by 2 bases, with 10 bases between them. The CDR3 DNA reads TGTGCCAGCAGTTTATCGAAGGGGAAAAACACTGAAGCTTTCTTT. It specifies CASSLSKGKNTEAFF.

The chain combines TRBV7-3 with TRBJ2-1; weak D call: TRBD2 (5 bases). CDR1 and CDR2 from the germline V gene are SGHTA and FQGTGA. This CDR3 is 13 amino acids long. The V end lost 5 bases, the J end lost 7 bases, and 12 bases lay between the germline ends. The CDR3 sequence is CASSLDYGNEQFF. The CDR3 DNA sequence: TGTGCCAGCAGCCTCGACTACGGTAATGAGCAGTTCTTC.

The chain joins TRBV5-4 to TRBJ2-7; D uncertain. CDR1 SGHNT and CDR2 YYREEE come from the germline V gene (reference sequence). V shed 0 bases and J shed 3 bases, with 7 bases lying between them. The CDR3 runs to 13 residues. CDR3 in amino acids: CASSLDGDYEQYF. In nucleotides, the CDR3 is TGTGCCAGCAGCTTGGACGGTGACTACGAGCAGTACTTC.

DNA for the CDR3: TGTGCCAGCAGTTTATTAGCGGGAGGAAACACCGGGGAGCTGTTTTTT. Encoded protein: CASSLLAGGNTGELFF. V and J are TRBV27 and TRBJ2-2; 10 bases match TRBD2. CDR1 and CDR2 from the germline V gene are MNHEY and SMNVEV (reference sequence). The CDR3 runs 16 residues. J lost 2 bases, V lost 1 base, and 1 base had no gene match.

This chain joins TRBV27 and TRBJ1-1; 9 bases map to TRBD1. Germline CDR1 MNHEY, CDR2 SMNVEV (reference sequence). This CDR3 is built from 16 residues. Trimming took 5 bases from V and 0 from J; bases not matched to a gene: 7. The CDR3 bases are TGTGCCAGCAGTCTTGGACAGGGGTGGTTGAACACTGAAGCTTTCTTT. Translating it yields CASSLGQGWLNTEAFF.

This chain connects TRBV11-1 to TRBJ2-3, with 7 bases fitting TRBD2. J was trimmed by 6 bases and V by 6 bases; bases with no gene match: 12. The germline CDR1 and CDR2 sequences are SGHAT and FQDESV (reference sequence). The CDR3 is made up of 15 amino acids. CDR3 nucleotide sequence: TGTGCCAGCAGTTTAACGGGACTACCGTCGGATACGCAGTATTTT. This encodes CASSLTGLPSDTQYF.

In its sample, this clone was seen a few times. CDR3 protein: CASKGAGAPAGYTF. CDR3 DNA: TGTGCCAGCAAGGGGGCCGGGGCGCCCGCTGGCTACACCTTC. V is TRBV27 and J is TRBJ1-2; 7 bases map to TRBD1. V lost 7 bases, J lost 7 bases, and 12 bases stayed unmatched. The germline CDR1 and CDR2 sequences are MNHEY and SMNVEV (reference sequence). The length of the CDR3 is 14 residues.

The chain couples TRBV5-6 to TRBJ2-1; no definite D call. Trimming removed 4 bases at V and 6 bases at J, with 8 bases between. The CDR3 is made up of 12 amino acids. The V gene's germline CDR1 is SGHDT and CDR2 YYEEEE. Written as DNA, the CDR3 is TGTGCCAGCAGCATCGTTTCCAATGAGCAGTTCTTC. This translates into CASSIVSNEQFF.

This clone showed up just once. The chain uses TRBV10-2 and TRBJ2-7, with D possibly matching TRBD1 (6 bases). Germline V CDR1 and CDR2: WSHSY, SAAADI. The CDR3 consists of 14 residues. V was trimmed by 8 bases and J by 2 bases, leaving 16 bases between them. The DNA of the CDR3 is TGCGCCAGCTTAGGGACAAGATCTACCTACGAGCAGTACTTC. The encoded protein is CASLGTRSTYEQYF.

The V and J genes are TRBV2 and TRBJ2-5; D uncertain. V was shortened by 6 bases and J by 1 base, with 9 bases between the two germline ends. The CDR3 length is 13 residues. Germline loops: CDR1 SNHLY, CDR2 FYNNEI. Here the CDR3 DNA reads TGTGCCAGCAGATGGGCTAGCCAAGAGACCCAGTACTTC. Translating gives CASRWASQETQYF.

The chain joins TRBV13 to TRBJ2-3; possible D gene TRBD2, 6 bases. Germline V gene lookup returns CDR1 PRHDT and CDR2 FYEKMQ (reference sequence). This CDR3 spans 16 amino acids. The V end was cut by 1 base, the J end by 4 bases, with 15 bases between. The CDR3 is CASSLVRGLNADTQYF. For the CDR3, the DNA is TGTGCCAGCAGCTTAGTGCGGGGTTTGAACGCAGATACGCAGTATTTT. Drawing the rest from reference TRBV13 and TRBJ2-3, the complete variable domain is AAGVIQSPRHLIKEKRETATLKCYPIPRHDTVYWYQQGPGQDPQFLISFYEKMQSDKGSIPDRFSAQQFSDYHSELNMSSLELGDSALYFCASSLVRGLNADTQYFGPGTRLTVL.

CDR3 sequence reads: CSVWGPSYEQYF. DNA of the CDR3: TGCAGCGTTTGGGGCCCCTCCTACGAGCAGTACTTC. V gene TRBV29-1 combines with J gene TRBJ2-7, with D maybe TRBD1 (5 bases). Germline CDR1 is SQVTM and CDR2 is ANQGSEA. Between the trimmed V and J ends, which lost 5 bases and 0 bases, there was a span of 8 bases. The CDR3 extends over 12 amino acids.

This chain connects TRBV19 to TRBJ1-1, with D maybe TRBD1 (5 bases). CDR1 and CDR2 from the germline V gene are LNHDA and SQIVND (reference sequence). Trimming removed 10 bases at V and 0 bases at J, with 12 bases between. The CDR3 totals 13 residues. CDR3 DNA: TGTGCCATATGGGACTTCCTGAACACTGAAGCTTTCTTT. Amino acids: CAIWDFLNTEAFF.

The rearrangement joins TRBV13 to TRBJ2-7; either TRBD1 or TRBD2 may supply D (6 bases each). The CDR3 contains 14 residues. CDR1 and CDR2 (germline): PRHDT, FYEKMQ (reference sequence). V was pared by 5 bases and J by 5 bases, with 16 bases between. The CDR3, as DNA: TGTGCCAGCAGCACCCGGGGGCTCTACGACGAGCAGTACTTC. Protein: CASSTRGLYDEQYF.

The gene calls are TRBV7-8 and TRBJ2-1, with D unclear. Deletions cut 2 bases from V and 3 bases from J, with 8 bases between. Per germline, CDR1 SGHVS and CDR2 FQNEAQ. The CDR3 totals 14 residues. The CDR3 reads CASSLYESYNEQFF. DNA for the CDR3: TGTGCCAGCAGCTTATACGAGAGCTACAATGAGCAGTTCTTC.

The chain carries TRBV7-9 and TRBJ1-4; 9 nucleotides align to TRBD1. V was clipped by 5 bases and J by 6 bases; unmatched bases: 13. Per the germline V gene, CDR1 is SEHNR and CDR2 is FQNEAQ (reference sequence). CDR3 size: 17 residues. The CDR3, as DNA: TGTGCCAGCAGCCAAGTTAGTTCCGGGGACAGGGATGAAAAACTGTTTTTT. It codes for CASSQVSSGDRDEKLFF.

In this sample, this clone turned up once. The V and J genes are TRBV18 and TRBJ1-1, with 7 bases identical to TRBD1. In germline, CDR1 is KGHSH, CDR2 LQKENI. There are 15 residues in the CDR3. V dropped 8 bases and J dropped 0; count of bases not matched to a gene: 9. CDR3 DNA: TGTGCCAGCAGACCGGGACAGTTCATGAACACTGAAGCTTTCTTT. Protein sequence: CASRPGQFMNTEAFF. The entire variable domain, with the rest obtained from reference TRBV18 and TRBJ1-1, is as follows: NAGVMQNPRHLVRRRGQEARLRCSPMKGHSHVYWYRQLPEEGLKFMVYLQKENIIDESGMPKERFSAEFPKEGPSILRIQQVVRGDSAAYFCASRPGQFMNTEAFFGQGTRLTVV.

The CDR3 sequence is CASKEAGWQETQYF. The CDR3 nucleotides read TGTGCCAGCAAGGAAGCGGGATGGCAAGAGACCCAGTACTTC. The chain recombines TRBV28 with TRBJ2-5, with TRBD2 matching 7 bases. The CDR3 is 14 residues long. The germline V gene has CDR1 MDHEN and CDR2 SYDVKM. V was clipped by 7 bases and J by 2 bases; unmatched bases: 7.

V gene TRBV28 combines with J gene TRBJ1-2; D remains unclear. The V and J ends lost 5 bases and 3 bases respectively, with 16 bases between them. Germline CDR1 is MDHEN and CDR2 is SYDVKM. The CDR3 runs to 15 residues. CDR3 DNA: TGTGCCAGCAGTACTCCCTCCCTGACGGACTATGGCTACACCTTC. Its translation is CASSTPSLTDYGYTF.

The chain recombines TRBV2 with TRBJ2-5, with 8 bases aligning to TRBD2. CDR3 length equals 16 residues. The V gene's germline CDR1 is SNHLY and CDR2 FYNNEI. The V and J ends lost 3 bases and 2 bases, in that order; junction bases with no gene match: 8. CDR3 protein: CASSDLHVAGQETQYF. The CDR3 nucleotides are TGTGCCAGCAGTGATCTTCACGTAGCGGGGCAAGAGACCCAGTACTTC.

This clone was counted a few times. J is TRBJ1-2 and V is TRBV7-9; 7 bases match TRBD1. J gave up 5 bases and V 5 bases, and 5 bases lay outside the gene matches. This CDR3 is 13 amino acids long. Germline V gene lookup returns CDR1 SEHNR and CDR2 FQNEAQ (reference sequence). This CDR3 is CASSDRRGYGYTF. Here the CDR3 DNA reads TGTGCCAGCAGCGATCGCAGGGGGTATGGCTACACCTTC.

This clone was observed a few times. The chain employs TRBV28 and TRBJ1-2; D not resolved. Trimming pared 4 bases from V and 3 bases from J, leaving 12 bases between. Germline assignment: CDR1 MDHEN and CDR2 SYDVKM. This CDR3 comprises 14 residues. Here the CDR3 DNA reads TGTGCCAGCAGTTCCTTGGGATTAGACTATGGCTACACCTTC. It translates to CASSSLGLDYGYTF.

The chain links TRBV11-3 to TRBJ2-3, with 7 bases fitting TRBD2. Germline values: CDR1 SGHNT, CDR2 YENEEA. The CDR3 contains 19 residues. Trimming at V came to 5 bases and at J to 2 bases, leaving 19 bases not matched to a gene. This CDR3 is CASSAILAFYGELTDTQYF. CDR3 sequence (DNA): TGTGCCAGCAGCGCGATACTAGCGTTCTATGGGGAGCTCACAGATACGCAGTATTTT.

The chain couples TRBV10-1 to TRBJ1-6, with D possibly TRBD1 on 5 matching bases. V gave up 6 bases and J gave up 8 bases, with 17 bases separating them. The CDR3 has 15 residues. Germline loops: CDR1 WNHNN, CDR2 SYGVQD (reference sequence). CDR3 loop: CASSPGTEPDSPLHF. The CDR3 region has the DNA TGCGCCAGCAGCCCCGGGACGGAGCCTGATTCACCCCTCCACTTT.

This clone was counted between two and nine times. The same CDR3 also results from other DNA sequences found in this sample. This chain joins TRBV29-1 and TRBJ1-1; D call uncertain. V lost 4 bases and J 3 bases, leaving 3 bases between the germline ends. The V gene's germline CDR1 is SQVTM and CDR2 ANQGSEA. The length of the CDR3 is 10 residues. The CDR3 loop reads CSVVYTEAFF. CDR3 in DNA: TGCAGCGTTGTGTACACTGAAGCTTTCTTT.

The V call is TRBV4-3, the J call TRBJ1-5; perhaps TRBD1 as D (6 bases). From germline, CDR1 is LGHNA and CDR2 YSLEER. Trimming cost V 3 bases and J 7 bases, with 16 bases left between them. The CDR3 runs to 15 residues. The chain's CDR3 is CASSHPHVGGQPQHF. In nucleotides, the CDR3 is TGCGCCAGCAGCCACCCCCATGTCGGGGGCCAGCCCCAGCATTTT.

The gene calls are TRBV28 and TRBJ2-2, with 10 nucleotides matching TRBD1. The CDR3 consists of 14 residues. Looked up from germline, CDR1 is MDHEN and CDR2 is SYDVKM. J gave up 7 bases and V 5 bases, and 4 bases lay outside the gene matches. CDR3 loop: CASSGTGEGGELFF. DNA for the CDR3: TGTGCCAGCAGTGGGACAGGGGAGGGCGGGGAGCTGTTTTTT. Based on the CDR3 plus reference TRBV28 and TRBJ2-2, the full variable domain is DVKVTQSSRYLVKRTGEKVFLECVQDMDHENMFWYRQDPGLGLRLIYFSYDVKMKEKGDIPEGYSVSREKKERFSLILESASTNQTSMYLCASSGTGEGGELFFGEGSRLTVL.